This T cell receptor beta chain was captured in a study of T cell responses to AZD1222 COVID-19 vaccine. This clone was recorded once. Here immunoSEQ multiplex PCR was the method, and the copy in TCRdb shows in-frame clones only, minus some. The sample consists of 150,000 to 180,000 clones, 86% of them appearing once. The germline gives CDR1 MNHEY, CDR2 SVGAGI. The CDR3 spans 14 residues. Trimming cost V 3 bases and J 1 base, with 9 bases left between them. This specimen consisted of peripheral blood, obtained on day 0 of MenACWY control vaccination. The TCR originated in an adult in good health. The V gene is TRBV6-5, the J gene TRBJ1-1; D unresolved. Written as DNA, the CDR3 is TGTGCCAGCAGTTATAACGGCGGGAACACTGAAGCTTTCTTT. Its translation: CASSYNGGNTEAFF.